These 24 T cell receptor beta chains were sequenced from one sample in a study of tumor-infiltrating lymphocytes in primary liver carcinoma. Co-extraction of both nucleic acids (RNA and DNA) used about 20-34 mg of unsorted bulk tissue. The authors made TCR beta cDNA from about 500 ng total RNA with a constant-region primer. A slightly modified ARM-PCR protocol with three nested multiplex PCR rounds produced these TCR beta libraries. A C-beta reverse primer was combined with TRBV1-TRBV30 forward primers in the first two PCR rounds, and each round had roughly 11 cycles. From the multiplex PCR reads, TCRdb called clonotypes with MiXCR, one entry per CDR3 protein. The table has more than 85,000 distinct CDR3 sequences, approximately 80% seen once; the top ten hold 15% to 25%. The material sequenced was liver tumor tissue from sampling region 3. The subset here: tumor region T3, left-lateral pole. These receptors were obtained from a man aged 35-49 years with primary liver carcinoma and hepatitis B virus infection.

About this clonotype itself: No conserved phenylalanine or tryptophan ends this CDR3, so it is likely a read error. This chain links TRBV12-3 or TRBV12-4 with TRBJ1-1; TRBD1 might be the D (6 bases). The CDR3 is made up of 14 amino acids. Here the CDR3 reads CASSSVDRDTGAFS. DNA for the CDR3: TGTGCCAGCAGTTCGGTGGATAGGGACACTGGAGCTTTCTCT.

About this clonotype: The junction does not match germline at one end; this may be a read error. The chain combines TRBV5-1 with TRBJ2-6, with D possibly matching TRBD1 (5 bases). The germline gives CDR1 SGHRS, CDR2 YFSETQ. The CDR3 sequence is 15 residues long. Here the CDR3 DNA reads TGCGCCAGCAGCTTGGAAAGCTCTGGGGCCAACATCCTGAATTTC. Its protein is CASSLESSGANILNF.

For this clonotype: One junction end does not reproduce the germline sequence, and a read error may be involved. The genes are TRBV11-2 and TRBJ2-7, with D unclear. Germline lookup yields CDR1 SGHAT and CDR2 FQNNGV. CDR3 length equals 15 residues. The CDR3 loop reads CASTSGRLYAREKYF. CDR3 coding DNA: TGTGCCAGCACCTCCGGACGGCTTTACGCACGCGAGAAGTACTTC.

The chain uses TRBV10-3 and TRBJ2-1; 9 bases are shared with TRBD1. The length of the CDR3 is 12 residues. Germline V CDR1 and CDR2: ENHRY, SYGVKD. V shed 10 bases and J 13 bases; nucleotides not matched to a gene: 11. CDR3 in DNA: TGTGCCACCGGACAGGGGATCGGTGTACAGTTCTTC. It codes for CATGQGIGVQFF.

This rearrangement joins TRBV10-3 to TRBJ2-7; D gene uncertain. There are 18 residues in the CDR3. Germline V gene sequence: CDR1 ENHRY, CDR2 SYGVKD. Trimming left V 4 bases short and J 3 bases short, with 25 bases between. CDR3 bases: TGTGCCATCAGTGTGTCGGTCCAGCCGGTCCGTAGAGACTACGAGCAGTACTTC. Translation: CAISVSVQPVRRDYEQYF.

The rearrangement links TRBV4-1 to TRBJ2-1; tentatively, D is TRBD2 (7 bases). The length of the CDR3 is 19 residues. V dropped 3 bases and J dropped 6 bases, with 27 bases sitting between them. CDR1 and CDR2 (germline): MGHRA, YSYEKL. CDR3 nucleotides: TGCGCCAGCAGCCATGACCGAGGAGGGGGGGCCAGGATTCGCAATGAGCAGTTCTTC. Its protein is CASSHDRGGGARIRNEQFF.

A word on this clonotype: The DNA is left out, because the CDR3 cannot be placed on it with certainty; the CDR3 is given as TCRdb lists it. The chain joins TRBV12-3 or TRBV12-4 to TRBJ2-5; the D segment call TRBD2 is taken from the table without a DNA check. The CDR3 spans 13 amino acids, including both terminal residues. CDR3 sequence: CASILVEGETQYF.

In the case of this clonotype: A read error may account for a junction end that differs from germline. The chain employs TRBV6-1 and TRBJ2-1; maybe TRBD1 (6 bases). The germline V gene encodes CDR1 MNHNS and CDR2 SASEGT. The CDR3 sequence is 15 residues long. The CDR3 reads CASSEKGGMYNELFF. The CDR3 DNA reads TGTGCCAGCAGTGAGAAAGGGGGTATGTACAATGAGCTGTTCTTC.

With respect to this clonotype: Germline and junction disagree at one end, which may indicate a read error. CDR3 DNA sequence: TGTGCCAGCATGAGGCCAGGGGGCAATCAGCCCCATCATTTT. Translation: CASMRPGGNQPHHF. The chain uses TRBV6-1 and TRBJ1-5; TRBD1 matches at 8 bases. Germline assignment: CDR1 MNHNS and CDR2 SASEGT. The length of the CDR3 is 14 residues.

The V and J genes are TRBV28 and TRBJ1-2; D perhaps matches TRBD1 (6 bases). The CDR3 covers 16 residues. Germline V CDR1 and CDR2: MDHEN, SYDVKM. V gave up 7 bases and J gave up 9 bases, with 27 bases separating them. The CDR3 here is CASNELQGRGNYCYTF. In nucleotides, the CDR3 is TGTGCCAGCAACGAGCTCCAGGGGCGCGGGAATTATTGCTACACCTTC.

The V gene is TRBV7-3, the J gene TRBJ2-2, with 9 nucleotides matching TRBD2. CDR1 and CDR2 from the germline V gene are SGHTA and FQGTGA. With 7 bases clipped from V and 6 bases from J, the junction kept 9 bases outside the gene matches. This CDR3 comprises 15 residues. The CDR3 nucleotides read TGTGCCAGCACCAGCATCGCTAGCGGGGCCGGGGAGCTGTTTTTT. This gives the protein CASTSIASGAGELFF.

Notes on this clonotype: This may stem from a read error, because a much larger clone lies one nucleotide away. The chain employs TRBV29-1 and TRBJ2-7; D perhaps matches TRBD1 (6 bases). Trimming took off 7 bases at V and 5 bases at J, with 18 bases between the two ends. The CDR3 is made up of 13 amino acids. Germline values: CDR1 SQVTM, CDR2 ANQGSEA. The CDR3 protein is CSAQQGTIHEQYF. The CDR3 DNA reads TGCAGCGCCCAACAGGGCACAATCCACGAGCAGTACTTC.

On this clonotype: A much larger clonotype is one base distant, so this may be a read error. The chain has TRBV28 and TRBJ2-2; 10 bases agree with TRBD2. The germline gives CDR1 MDHEN, CDR2 SYDVKM. The CDR3 totals 16 residues. The DNA for the CDR3 is TGTGTCAGCCGGCTAGCGGGAGTTGTGAACACCGGGGAGCTGTTTTTT. This sequence encodes CVSRLAGVVNTGELFF. The entire variable domain, with the rest obtained from reference TRBV28 and TRBJ2-2, is as follows: DVKVTQSSRYLVKRTGEKVFLECVQDMDHENMFWYRQDPGLGLRLIYFSYDVKMKEKGDIPEGYSVSREKKERFSLILESASTNQTSMYLCVSRLAGVVNTGELFFGEGSRLTVL.

Points on this clonotype: The junction and the germline gene differ at one end; a read error may be behind it. The CDR3 coding sequence is TGTGCCAGCAGTTACCCGGCTAACGGGAATTTTAGCTCCTACAATGAGCAGTTATTC. Its translation is CASSYPANGNFSSYNEQLF. V is TRBV6-7 and J is TRBJ2-1; possible D gene TRBD2, 5 bases. TRBV6-7 is classed as an ORF, of uncertain function. This CDR3 is 19 amino acids long.

The rearrangement joins TRBV2 to TRBJ2-1, with a tentative D call TRBD2 (6 bases). V was pared by 6 bases and J by 7 bases, with 13 bases between. The CDR3 consists of 13 residues. The germline gives CDR1 SNHLY, CDR2 FYNNEI. CDR3 coding DNA: TGTGCCAGCAGACGGGACTCCATGAATGAGCAGTTCTTC. It yields the protein CASRRDSMNEQFF. The full variable domain, in which reference TRBV2 and TRBJ2-1 provide the parts outside the CDR3, is EPEVTQTPSHQVTQMGQEVILRCVPISNHLYFYWYRQILGQKVEFLVSFYNNEISEKSEIFDDQFSVERPDGSNFTLKIRSTKLEDSAMYFCASRRDSMNEQFFGPGTRLTVL.

The rearrangement uses TRBV4-3 and TRBJ2-5; TRBD2 might be the D (6 bases). Germline V gene data show CDR1 as LGHNA and CDR2 as YSLEER. The CDR3 is 14 amino acids. V lost 2 bases, J lost 5 bases, and 12 bases lay in between. The CDR3 protein is CASSQICGGETQYF. For the CDR3, the DNA is TGCGCCAGCAGCCAAATCTGTGGGGGGGAGACCCAGTACTTC.

Note on this clonotype: The junction differs from germline at one of its ends, possibly a read error. The CDR3 reads CAKNPGLAGTGTQYF. CDR3 in DNA: TGTGCCAAGAACCCAGGACTAGCGGGAACAGGTACGCAGTATTTT. V and J are TRBV6-5 and TRBJ2-3; TRBD2 agrees at 12 bases. Per germline, CDR1 MNHEY and CDR2 SVGAGI. The CDR3 is 15 residues long.

This clonotype occurred once. A read error may produce the germline difference seen at one junction end. The genes are TRBV6-2 or TRBV6-3 and TRBJ1-1; D call uncertain. The CDR3 sequence is 14 residues long. The germline V gene has CDR1 MNHEY and CDR2 SVGEGT. CDR3 amino acids: CASSWIGGNTEAVF. The CDR3 DNA sequence: TGTGCCAGCAGTTGGATAGGAGGTAACACTGAAGCTGTCTTT.

The V gene is TRBV11-1, the J gene TRBJ1-6; D is perhaps TRBD1 (5 bases). From germline, CDR1 is SGHAT and CDR2 FQDESV (reference sequence). The ends were cut back, 5 bases at V and 16 bases at J, with 18 bases in the middle. CDR3 length equals 13 residues. The CDR3, as DNA: TGTGCCAGCAGCCGGACACTGGTTTCAGTGCTCCACTTT. The encoded protein is CASSRTLVSVLHF.

About this clonotype itself: A junction end diverges from the germline sequence, so it may reflect a read error. V gene TRBV6-2 or TRBV6-3 combines with J gene TRBJ2-1; D gene uncertain. Germline CDR1 is MNHEY and CDR2 is SVGEGT. The CDR3 covers 14 residues. CDR3 loop: CVSSYRDSYNEQFF. In nucleotides, the CDR3 is TGTGTCAGCAGTTACCGTGACTCATACAATGAGCAGTTCTTC.

In its sample, this clonotype was seen a few times. This may be a read error: a much more frequent sequence differs by one nucleotide. This sequence joins TRBV7-2 and TRBJ2-2, with 9 bases that match TRBD2. V lost 2 bases and J lost 6; bases outside the gene matches: 10. Germline lookup yields CDR1 SGHTA and CDR2 FQGNSA. This CDR3 contains 17 residues. CDR3 in DNA: TGTACCAGCAGCTTATCTGGCGGGAGGGCCCGGGCCGGGGAGCTGTTTTTT. Protein product: CTSSLSGGRARAGELFF.

Remarks on this clonotype: Because the CDR3 is missing its conserved closing phenylalanine or tryptophan, this is likely a read error. V usage is TRBV29-1 and J usage is TRBJ2-7; tentatively, D is TRBD1 or TRBD2 (5 bases each). Germline V gene data show CDR1 as SQVTM and CDR2 as ANQGSEA. The CDR3 has 16 residues. Trimming removed 6 bases at V and 2 bases at J, with 23 bases between. CDR3 sequence (DNA): TGCAGCGTCATGACATCTGGGACCGGTACTCCCTACGAGCAGTACATC. It encodes CSVMTSGTGTPYEQYI.

Remarks on this clonotype: One junction end disagrees with the germline gene, perhaps due to a read error. This chain connects TRBV5-6 to TRBJ1-5; D is uncertain. The CDR3 length is 13 residues. Germline V gene sequence: CDR1 SGHDT, CDR2 YYEEEE. The CDR3 loop is CASSLGPDQPQRF. The CDR3 nucleotides are TGTGCTAGCAGCTTGGGTCCGGACCAGCCCCAGCGTTTT.

This clonotype occurred many times. The V call is TRBV5-1, the J call TRBJ2-2; 13 bases align to TRBD2. Germline V gene data show CDR1 as SGHRS and CDR2 as YFSETQ. This CDR3 has 17 residues. The V and J ends lost 4 bases and 0 bases, in that order; junction bases with no gene match: 3. The CDR3: CASSPGTSGTNTGELFF. The DNA for the CDR3 is TGCGCCAGCAGCCCCGGGACTAGCGGGACGAACACCGGGGAGCTGTTTTTT.